The rows below give T cell receptor beta chains drawn from one sample of a study of human T cells and chemical hapten exposure. TCRdb independently ran MiXCR on the 5' RACE reads; one entry per CDR3 protein. The profile covers some 150,000 distinct CDR3 sequences, with approximately 4% appearing a single time and more than 1.2% taken by the ten largest. The origin of the receptors is a female donor in good health. The CDR3 runs from the conserved cysteine through the conserved F or W. Fields, in order: V gene, clone size, J gene, D gene, CDR3 protein, CDR3 DNA. A D gene is named only where the DNA matches it firmly. Clone size appears in some rows only: once, few, many, or a class for an expanded clone.

v_call: TRBV7-6
clone_size: few
j_call: TRBJ2-6
d_call: .
cdr3_aa: CASSLMGSRAVLTF
cdr3_nt: TGTGCCAGCAGCTTAATGGGTTCAAGGGCCGTGCTCACTTTC

v_call: TRBV28
clone_size: .
j_call: TRBJ2-3
d_call: .
cdr3_aa: CASTRSGTDTQYF
cdr3_nt: TGTGCCAGCACCCGCAGTGGCACAGATACGCAGTATTTT

v_call: TRBV11-2
clone_size: many
j_call: TRBJ2-1
d_call: TRBD2
cdr3_aa: CASSLVAGGRGEQFF
cdr3_nt: TGTGCCAGCAGCTTAGTTGCGGGGGGGAGGGGTGAGCAGTTCTTC

v_call: TRBV19
clone_size: many
j_call: TRBJ1-5
d_call: .
cdr3_aa: CASSFDSRGPQHF
cdr3_nt: TGTGCCAGTAGTTTCGACTCCCGGGGCCCCCAGCATTTT

v_call: TRBV20-1
clone_size: many
j_call: TRBJ1-1
d_call: .
cdr3_aa: CSARDRGGTEAFF
cdr3_nt: TGCAGTGCTAGAGATCGGGGAGGCACTGAAGCTTTCTTT

v_call: TRBV7-2
clone_size: many
j_call: TRBJ1-6
d_call: .
cdr3_aa: CASSPFNGGHRNSPLHF
cdr3_nt: TGTGCCAGCAGCCCATTTAACGGGGGGCATAGGAATTCACCCCTCCACTTT

v_call: TRBV28
clone_size: .
j_call: TRBJ1-5
d_call: TRBD1
cdr3_aa: CASRLEGRGRVSNQPQHF
cdr3_nt: TGTGCCAGCAGGCTGGAGGGGAGGGGGCGTGTGAGCAATCAGCCCCAGCATTTT

v_call: TRBV12-3/TRBV12-4
clone_size: many
j_call: TRBJ1-1
d_call: .
cdr3_aa: CASSLGAGRWPAEAFF
cdr3_nt: TGTGCCAGCAGTTTAGGGGCCGGCAGGTGGCCGGCTGAAGCTTTCTTT

v_call: TRBV5-1
clone_size: many
j_call: TRBJ2-1
d_call: TRBD2
cdr3_aa: CASSPALAGGNDEQFF
cdr3_nt: TGCGCCAGCAGCCCCGCGCTAGCGGGGGGGAACGATGAGCAGTTCTTC

v_call: TRBV6-2/TRBV6-3
clone_size: .
j_call: TRBJ2-5
d_call: TRBD1
cdr3_aa: CASSYQGVGETQYF
cdr3_nt: TGTGCCAGCAGTTATCAGGGGGTAGGGGAGACCCAGTACTTC

v_call: TRBV7-2
clone_size: few
j_call: TRBJ1-2
d_call: .
cdr3_aa: CASSLDSSNYGYTF
cdr3_nt: TGTGCCAGCAGCTTAGACAGTAGTAACTATGGCTACACCTTC

v_call: TRBV7-2
clone_size: many
j_call: TRBJ2-3
d_call: .
cdr3_aa: CASSLLRDTQYF
cdr3_nt: TGTGCCAGCAGCTTACTCAGGGATACGCAGTATTTT

v_call: TRBV14
clone_size: many
j_call: TRBJ1-5
d_call: .
cdr3_aa: CASSRGGQPQHF
cdr3_nt: TGTGCCAGCAGCCGGGGGGGTCAGCCCCAGCATTTT

v_call: TRBV7-8
clone_size: many
j_call: TRBJ2-3
d_call: .
cdr3_aa: CASSQRAERSDTQYF
cdr3_nt: TGTGCCAGCAGCCAACGAGCGGAAAGATCAGATACGCAGTATTTT

v_call: TRBV5-6
clone_size: many
j_call: TRBJ2-1
d_call: TRBD1
cdr3_aa: CASSFRPGGHNEQFF
cdr3_nt: TGTGCCAGCAGCTTTCGGCCAGGGGGCCACAATGAGCAGTTCTTC

v_call: TRBV7-9
clone_size: many
j_call: TRBJ2-7
d_call: .
cdr3_aa: CASSGAYEQYF
cdr3_nt: TGTGCCAGCAGTGGGGCCTACGAGCAGTACTTC

v_call: TRBV25-1
clone_size: many
j_call: TRBJ2-5
d_call: TRBD2
cdr3_aa: CASSAPVLAGLQETQYF
cdr3_nt: TGTGCCAGCAGTGCCCCGGTGCTAGCGGGCCTCCAAGAGACCCAGTACTTC

v_call: TRBV29-1
clone_size: many
j_call: TRBJ2-7
d_call: TRBD1
cdr3_aa: CSVLQGVSEQYF
cdr3_nt: TGCAGCGTCCTTCAGGGGGTGAGCGAGCAGTACTTC

v_call: TRBV7-2
clone_size: many
j_call: TRBJ2-7
d_call: TRBD2
cdr3_aa: CASSTLPGTSGTITYEQYF
cdr3_nt: TGTGCCAGCAGCACCCTCCCAGGGACTAGCGGAACCATTACCTACGAGCAGTACTTC

v_call: TRBV7-9
clone_size: many
j_call: TRBJ2-3
d_call: TRBD2
cdr3_aa: CAPGGGGTDTQYF
cdr3_nt: TGTGCCCCCGGCGGGGGGGGCACAGATACGCAGTATTTT

v_call: TRBV7-2
clone_size: many
j_call: TRBJ2-1
d_call: TRBD2
cdr3_aa: CASSPRSGGYNEQFF
cdr3_nt: TGTGCCAGCAGTCCGCGCAGCGGGGGTTACAATGAGCAGTTCTTC

v_call: TRBV21-1
clone_size: many
j_call: TRBJ1-2
d_call: .
cdr3_aa: CASSTKDSGYGYTF
cdr3_nt: TGTGCCAGCAGCACCAAGGACAGCGGCTATGGCTACACCTTC

v_call: TRBV6-6
clone_size: .
j_call: TRBJ1-2
d_call: .
cdr3_aa: CASSYEEGWGGYTF
cdr3_nt: TGTGCCAGCAGTTACGAGGAGGGGTGGGGTGGCTACACCTTC

v_call: TRBV7-8
clone_size: many
j_call: TRBJ1-5
d_call: .
cdr3_aa: CASSLSPSVLANQPQHF
cdr3_nt: TGTGCCAGCAGCTTATCCCCTTCTGTATTGGCCAATCAGCCCCAGCATTTT

v_call: TRBV28
clone_size: many
j_call: TRBJ2-5
d_call: .
cdr3_aa: CASSPTWVSKETQYF
cdr3_nt: TGTGCCAGCAGTCCCACTTGGGTTAGCAAAGAGACCCAGTACTTC

v_call: TRBV6-5
clone_size: many
j_call: TRBJ2-5
d_call: .
cdr3_aa: CASSYNLGNQETQYF
cdr3_nt: TGTGCCAGCAGTTACAACCTTGGGAACCAAGAGACCCAGTACTTC

v_call: TRBV20-1
clone_size: few
j_call: TRBJ1-1
d_call: .
cdr3_aa: CSARVFGQYTEAFF
cdr3_nt: TGCAGTGCTAGAGTATTTGGTCAGTACACTGAAGCTTTCTTT

v_call: TRBV3-1
clone_size: .
j_call: TRBJ2-2
d_call: .
cdr3_aa: CASRERAGELFF
cdr3_nt: TGTGCCAGCCGAGAGCGAGCCGGGGAGCTGTTTTTT

v_call: TRBV7-8
clone_size: many
j_call: TRBJ1-2
d_call: .
cdr3_aa: CASSFWPRQVNFNYGYTF
cdr3_nt: TGTGCCAGCAGCTTTTGGCCGAGACAGGTTAACTTTAACTATGGCTACACCTTC

v_call: TRBV12-3/TRBV12-4
clone_size: many
j_call: TRBJ2-1
d_call: .
cdr3_aa: CASSFTGQGADEQFF
cdr3_nt: TGTGCCAGCAGTTTCACAGGGCAGGGTGCCGATGAGCAGTTCTTC

v_call: TRBV20-1
clone_size: many
j_call: TRBJ2-3
d_call: TRBD1
cdr3_aa: CSAHERTGTGDTQYF
cdr3_nt: TGCAGTGCTCACGAAAGGACAGGGACAGGAGATACGCAGTATTTT

v_call: TRBV12-3/TRBV12-4
clone_size: many
j_call: TRBJ1-2
d_call: .
cdr3_aa: CASSSEGIWGGYTF
cdr3_nt: TGTGCCAGCAGTTCTGAGGGGATTTGGGGCGGCTACACCTTC

v_call: TRBV13
clone_size: few
j_call: TRBJ2-5
d_call: .
cdr3_aa: CASSSRVSQETQYF
cdr3_nt: TGTGCCAGCAGCTCCAGGGTATCCCAAGAGACCCAGTACTTC

v_call: TRBV27
clone_size: many
j_call: TRBJ2-3
d_call: TRBD2
cdr3_aa: CASSLCFGLAGTQSTNSTDTQYF
cdr3_nt: TGTGCCAGCAGTTTATGTTTTGGGCTAGCGGGGACCCAGTCTACTAATAGCACAGATACGCAGTATTTT

v_call: TRBV20-1
clone_size: few
j_call: TRBJ1-6
d_call: .
cdr3_aa: CSARRDANSPLHF
cdr3_nt: TGCAGTGCTAGGCGGGATGCAAATTCACCCCTCCACTTT

v_call: TRBV6-6
clone_size: many
j_call: TRBJ2-3
d_call: .
cdr3_aa: CASSPGRGSTDTQYF
cdr3_nt: TGTGCCAGCAGTCCGGGGAGAGGTAGCACAGATACGCAGTATTTT

v_call: TRBV7-3
clone_size: many
j_call: TRBJ2-7
d_call: .
cdr3_aa: CASSRWDNRLYEQYF
cdr3_nt: TGTGCCAGCAGCCGCTGGGACAACCGTTTGTACGAGCAGTACTTC

v_call: TRBV5-4
clone_size: .
j_call: TRBJ1-6
d_call: .
cdr3_aa: CASSLESGRSNSPLHF
cdr3_nt: TGTGCCAGCAGCTTGGAGTCGGGACGGAGTAATTCACCTCTCCACTTT

v_call: TRBV2
clone_size: many
j_call: TRBJ1-4
d_call: .
cdr3_aa: CASIRTVLRDEKLFF
cdr3_nt: TGTGCCAGCATTAGGACAGTTTTAAGGGATGAAAAACTGTTTTTT

v_call: TRBV6-1
clone_size: many
j_call: TRBJ2-3
d_call: .
cdr3_aa: CASSEASAGDTQYF
cdr3_nt: TGTGCCAGCAGTGAAGCCTCCGCAGGTGATACGCAGTATTTT

v_call: TRBV14
clone_size: many
j_call: TRBJ1-1
d_call: .
cdr3_aa: CASSPGGNLLTEAFF
cdr3_nt: TGTGCCAGCAGCCCCGGCGGCAATCTGCTGACTGAAGCTTTCTTT

v_call: TRBV6-1
clone_size: many
j_call: TRBJ2-3
d_call: TRBD2
cdr3_aa: CASRQLAGGLTDTQYF
cdr3_nt: TGTGCCAGCAGACAACTAGCGGGGGGGCTTACAGATACGCAGTATTTT

v_call: TRBV12-3/TRBV12-4
clone_size: many
j_call: TRBJ1-6
d_call: TRBD1
cdr3_aa: CASSLGQGGNSPLHF
cdr3_nt: TGTGCCAGCAGTTTAGGACAGGGCGGTAATTCACCCCTCCACTTT

v_call: TRBV6-5
clone_size: many
j_call: TRBJ1-3
d_call: .
cdr3_aa: CASSPGAGSGNTIYF
cdr3_nt: TGTGCCAGCAGCCCGGGGGCCGGCTCTGGAAACACCATATATTTT

v_call: TRBV6-6
clone_size: many
j_call: TRBJ2-7
d_call: TRBD1
cdr3_aa: CASSYSGQGFYEQYF
cdr3_nt: TGTGCCAGCAGTTACTCGGGACAGGGGTTCTACGAGCAGTACTTC

v_call: TRBV7-2
clone_size: many
j_call: TRBJ2-1
d_call: .
cdr3_aa: CASSFQGNEQFF
cdr3_nt: TGTGCCAGCAGCTTCCAGGGGAATGAGCAGTTCTTC

v_call: TRBV5-4
clone_size: few
j_call: TRBJ2-7
d_call: TRBD1
cdr3_aa: CASKAQGAVDKQYF
cdr3_nt: TGTGCCAGCAAGGCACAGGGGGCCGTCGACAAGCAGTACTTC

v_call: TRBV5-1
clone_size: many
j_call: TRBJ1-1
d_call: .
cdr3_aa: CASSLQGPNTEAFF
cdr3_nt: TGCGCCAGCAGCTTACAGGGCCCGAACACTGAAGCTTTCTTT